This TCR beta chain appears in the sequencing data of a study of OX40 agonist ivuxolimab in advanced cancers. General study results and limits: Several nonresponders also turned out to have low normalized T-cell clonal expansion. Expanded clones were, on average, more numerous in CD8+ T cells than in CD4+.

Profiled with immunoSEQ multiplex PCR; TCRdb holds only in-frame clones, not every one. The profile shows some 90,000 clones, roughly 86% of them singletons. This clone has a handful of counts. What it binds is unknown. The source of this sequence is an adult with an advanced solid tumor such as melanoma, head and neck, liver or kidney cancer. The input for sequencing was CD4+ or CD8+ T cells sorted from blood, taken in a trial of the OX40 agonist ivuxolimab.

Here the CDR3 DNA reads TGTGCCAGCAGCTTAAGGAGGAGGGGCAGTGATGGCTACACCTTC. As protein: CASSLRRRGSDGYTF. This chain uses TRBV7-2 with TRBJ1-2; TRBD1 might be the D (5 bases). With 2 bases removed from V and 6 bases from J, the gap between germline ends came to 16 bases. The CDR3 totals 15 residues. Germline V gene sequence: CDR1 SGHTA, CDR2 FQGNSA.